The next 28 T cell receptor beta chains were all read from a single sample in a study of T cells in localized non-small cell lung cancer. Measured with immunoSEQ multiplex PCR; TCRdb has only the in-frame clones, and not every one. The sample has about 78,000 clones; 80% to 90% are singletons. The sample here was peripheral blood, taken before any cancer treatment. Source of these receptors: a man aged 40 to 70 with stage I lung adenocarcinoma.

This clone was seen a few times. The V call is TRBV7-9, the J call TRBJ1-1; D not certain. The CDR3 covers 13 residues. Germline lookup yields CDR1 SEHNR and CDR2 FQNEAQ (reference sequence). Trimming cost V 4 bases and J 1 base, with 7 bases left between them. This CDR3 is CASSYTTNTEAFF. CDR3 nucleotide sequence: TGTGCCAGCAGCTACACAACGAACACTGAAGCTTTCTTT.

This sequence joins TRBV6-6 and TRBJ2-7; perhaps TRBD1 as D (5 bases). V was shortened by 6 bases and J by 4 bases, with 19 bases between the two germline ends. The CDR3 sequence is 15 residues long. Germline assignment: CDR1 MNHNY and CDR2 SVGAGI (reference sequence). The CDR3 region is CASREPQGVGYEQYF. For the CDR3, the DNA is TGTGCCAGCAGGGAACCTCAGGGTGTCGGGTACGAGCAGTACTTC.

The chain carries TRBV27 and TRBJ2-7; D might be TRBD1 (7 bases). CDR3 size: 16 residues. The V gene lost 0 bases and the J gene lost 4 bases, with 16 bases spanning the gap. Germline CDR1 and CDR2: MNHEY and SMNVEV (reference sequence). This chain's CDR3 is CASSLSRAGGIYEQYF. The CDR3 DNA reads TGTGCCAGCAGTTTATCAAGGGCAGGGGGGATATACGAGCAGTACTTC.

The chain recombines TRBV7-3 with TRBJ2-5, with D possibly TRBD1 on 6 matching bases. The CDR3 runs 13 residues. Germline assignment: CDR1 SGHTA and CDR2 FQGTGA. Trimming removed 5 bases from V and 5 bases from J, with 12 bases in between. The CDR3 coding sequence is TGTGCCAGCAGCCGAGGGGGTAGTGAGACCCAGTACTTC. It codes for CASSRGGSETQYF.

The chain recombines TRBV10-2 with TRBJ1-5; D might be TRBD1 (5 bases). From germline, CDR1 is WSHSY and CDR2 SAAADI. This CDR3 has 14 amino acids. Between the trimmed V and J ends, which lost 0 bases and 3 bases, there was a span of 6 bases. In nucleotides, the CDR3 is TGCGCCAGCAGTGAGTCGGGGCCCAATCAGCCCCAGCATTTT. Its protein is CASSESGPNQPQHF.

The genes are TRBV21-1 and TRBJ2-1; the tabulated D call, TRBD2, remains unverified against the DNA. TRBV21-1 is given as a pseudogene. The CDR3 extends over 16 amino acids. The DNA for the CDR3 is TGTGCCAGCAGCGCCCCAGGACTAGCGGGGGACAATGAGCAGTTCTTC. Protein: CASSAPGLAGDNEQFF.

This chain links TRBV28 with TRBJ1-4; D gene unclear. Germline V CDR1 and CDR2: MDHEN, SYDVKM. V dropped 6 bases and J dropped 4 bases, with 3 bases sitting between them. The CDR3 is 11 amino acids. In DNA, the CDR3 is TGTGCCAGCAGGGTTAATGAAAAACTGTTTTTT. This sequence encodes CASRVNEKLFF.

The rearrangement uses TRBV19 and TRBJ1-1; D unresolved. The V end lost 7 bases, the J end lost 4 bases, and 13 bases lay between the germline ends. Germline assignment: CDR1 LNHDA and CDR2 SQIVND (reference sequence). The CDR3 length is 13 residues. The CDR3, as DNA: TGTGCCAGTACCCCACCGGGTAGCACTGAAGCTTTCTTT. Its translation is CASTPPGSTEAFF.

The genes are TRBV9 and TRBJ2-2; 9 positions match TRBD1. CDR3 length equals 16 residues. V lost 7 bases, J lost 6 bases, and 13 bases stayed unmatched. CDR1 is SGDLS, CDR2 YYNGEE, per germline. In nucleotides, the CDR3 is TGTGCCAGCGACGGAGGGGACAGGGTTCGGGCCGGGGAGCTGTTTTTT. Translated, it gives CASDGGDRVRAGELFF.

Here the CDR3 DNA reads TGTGCCAGCAGCTTGCCGGGCAGGCCAACCTTTCGGCAGTACTTC. This encodes CASSLPGRPTFRQYF. The V gene is TRBV5-6, the J gene TRBJ2-7; unclear D gene. From germline, CDR1 is SGHDT and CDR2 YYEEEE. V shed 1 base and J shed 9 bases, with 20 bases lying between them. The CDR3 has 15 amino acids.

J is TRBJ2-7 and V is TRBV7-6; D may be TRBD2 (7 bases). The CDR3 runs 15 residues. V lost 6 bases and J lost 2, with 17 bases in between. From germline, CDR1 is SGHVS and CDR2 FNYEAQ. CDR3 coding DNA: TGTGCCAGCAGTGAAGGGGGGGGACCGCCCTACGAGCAGTACTTC. Protein product: CASSEGGGPPYEQYF.

The V and J genes are TRBV4-1 and TRBJ1-1, with TRBD1 as a possible D gene (5 bases). Looked up from germline, CDR1 is MGHRA and CDR2 is YSYEKL. This CDR3 contains 12 residues. The V and J ends lost 0 bases and 10 bases respectively, with 9 bases between them. This CDR3 is CASSQDRDGAFF. DNA for the CDR3: TGCGCCAGCAGCCAAGATCGGGACGGAGCTTTCTTT.

The chain uses TRBV7-9 and TRBJ1-5, with unresolved D. Germline CDR1 SEHNR, CDR2 FQNEAQ (reference sequence). The V end lost 1 base, the J end lost 4 bases, and 11 bases lay between the germline ends. This CDR3 spans 15 amino acids. The CDR3 DNA is TGTGCCAGCAGCTTAGACGGTATCGGGAATCAGCCCCAGCATTTT. This gives the protein CASSLDGIGNQPQHF.

The V gene is TRBV10-3, the J gene TRBJ2-1; D unclear. Germline-derived CDR1 and CDR2 are ENHRY and SYGVKD. With 3 bases removed from V and 4 bases from J, the gap between germline ends came to 13 bases. CDR3 length: 15 amino acids. The CDR3 nucleotides read TGTGCCATCAGTGAAACGTCTTTGCATTACAATGAGCAGTTCTTC. The encoded protein is CAISETSLHYNEQFF.

In this sample, this clone turned up once. The rearrangement uses TRBV5-1 and TRBJ2-7; 8 bases are a match to TRBD1. Germline V gives CDR1 SGHRS, CDR2 YFSETQ. Trimming took 5 bases from V and 3 from J; bases not matched to a gene: 10. CDR3 length equals 15 residues. The CDR3 coding sequence is TGCGCCAGCAGAGGGGACTCAGGGGGCCGCTACGAGCAGTACTTC. Translating gives CASRGDSGGRYEQYF.

The chain has TRBV19 and TRBJ2-5; no definite D call. There are 13 residues in the CDR3. Looked up from germline, CDR1 is LNHDA and CDR2 is SQIVND (reference sequence). V gave up 5 bases and J gave up 7 bases, with 14 bases separating them. The DNA of the CDR3 is TGTGCCAGTAGTGGTGCACGAACTGGGACCCAGTACTTC. Its translation is CASSGARTGTQYF.

This chain connects TRBV2 to TRBJ1-5; TRBD1 aligns across 8 bases. Germline V gives CDR1 SNHLY, CDR2 FYNNEI. This CDR3 comprises 15 residues. J gave up 1 base and V 6 bases, and 5 bases lay outside the gene matches. CDR3 coding DNA: TGTGCCAGCAGCCGGACAGGGAAAAGCAATCAGCCCCAGCATTTT. This codes for CASSRTGKSNQPQHF.

The genes are TRBV25-1 and TRBJ2-7; D uncertain. CDR1 and CDR2 (germline): MGHDK, SYGVNS. V gave up 7 bases and J gave up 2 bases, with 12 bases separating them. This CDR3 contains 13 residues. The DNA for the CDR3 is TGTGCCAGCACCCCACCGGGTACCTACGAGCAGTACTTC. It codes for CASTPPGTYEQYF.

The chain links TRBV9 to TRBJ2-3; 9 bases are a match to TRBD1. Germline CDR1 and CDR2: SGDLS and YYNGEE. J lost 3 bases, V lost 0 bases, and 2 bases had no gene match. The CDR3 loop spans 15 amino acids. The CDR3 protein is CASSVVGTGTDTQYF. The CDR3 coding sequence is TGTGCCAGCAGCGTAGTCGGGACAGGGACAGATACGCAGTATTTT.

The chain combines TRBV7-2 with TRBJ2-7; 7 bases agree with TRBD2. The CDR3 contains 16 residues. CDR1 is SGHTA, CDR2 FQGNSA, per germline. Trimming cost V 1 base and J 2 bases; bases outside gene matches: 8. The CDR3 DNA reads TGTGCCAGCAGCTTAGGCCCCACTAGCGTAGCCTACGAGCAGTACTTC. It is translated as CASSLGPTSVAYEQYF.

This clone was seen more than once but under ten times. The V gene is TRBV28, the J gene TRBJ2-2; TRBD2 might be the D (5 bases). The germline V gene encodes CDR1 MDHEN and CDR2 SYDVKM. The germline V and J ends were trimmed by 3 bases and 5 bases, with 22 bases remaining between them. The CDR3 length is 18 residues. The CDR3 here is CASSFLGTGVVSTGELFF. The CDR3 nucleotides are TGTGCCAGCAGTTTCTTGGGAACCGGGGTGGTGTCGACCGGGGAGCTGTTTTTT.

This chain connects TRBV15 to TRBJ2-7, with TRBD1 matching over 7 bases. CDR3 length: 17 residues. J lost 0 bases, V lost 2 bases, and 10 bases had no gene match. Germline V CDR1 and CDR2: LNHNV, YYDKDF (reference sequence). CDR3 in DNA: TGTGCCACCAGCAGAAAACTACAGGGGATTTCCTCCTACGAGCAGTACTTC. Protein sequence: CATSRKLQGISSYEQYF.

This clone came up a few times. The V gene is TRBV5-1, the J gene TRBJ2-1; TRBD2 might be the D (5 bases). This CDR3 is 20 amino acids long. Trimming removed 4 bases at V and 1 base at J, with 27 bases between. Germline CDR1 SGHRS, CDR2 YFSETQ. The CDR3 sequence: CASSRSSNLATHSSYNEQFF. The CDR3 DNA reads as TGCGCCAGCAGCCGATCGTCAAACCTAGCCACACATTCATCCTACAATGAGCAGTTCTTC.

The CDR3 DNA follows: TGTGCTAGTGGTTTGGGGTTAGCGGGAGGGACAGATACGCAGTATTTT. Amino acids: CASGLGLAGGTDTQYF. The rearrangement joins TRBV12-5 to TRBJ2-3; 11 positions agree with TRBD2. CDR3 length: 16 amino acids. In germline, CDR1 is LGHNT, CDR2 FRNRAP. V gave up 1 base and J gave up 3 bases; unmatched junction bases: 3.

V and J are TRBV11-3 and TRBJ1-1; D is undetermined. Trimming left V 6 bases short and J 14 bases short, with 19 bases between. This CDR3 is built from 12 residues. From germline, CDR1 is SGHNT and CDR2 YENEEA. CDR3: CASSPEKEGPFF. The CDR3 DNA reads TGTGCCAGCAGTCCTGAGAAGGAAGGGCCCTTCTTT.

The genes are TRBV7-9 and TRBJ2-2; no clear D. V dropped 3 bases and J dropped 4 bases, with 9 bases sitting between them. The CDR3 runs to 14 residues. CDR1 is SEHNR and CDR2 is FQNEAQ in the germline V gene (reference sequence). CDR3 amino acids: CASSLGWGTGELFF. The CDR3 DNA follows: TGTGCCAGCAGCTTGGGCTGGGGCACCGGGGAGCTGTTTTTT.

The rearrangement links TRBV7-9 to TRBJ1-1; 10 bases match TRBD1. The J segment lost 11 bases and the V segment lost 5 bases, leaving 2 bases of the junction unmatched. Germline V lookup: CDR1 SEHNR, CDR2 FQNEAQ (reference sequence). The CDR3 totals 11 residues. DNA of the CDR3: TGTGCCAGCAGCCCGGACAGGGGGGCTTTCTTT. Residues: CASSPDRGAFF.

CDR3 nucleotides: TGTGCCTGGAGTCTTCCGGGACAGGGGGCAAAGGGCTACACCTTC. Translation: CAWSLPGQGAKGYTF. This chain joins TRBV30 and TRBJ1-2; 12 nucleotides match TRBD1. CDR1 is GTSNPN and CDR2 is SVGIG in the germline V gene (reference sequence). This CDR3 is 15 amino acids long. Germline trimming cut 2 bases from V and 8 bases from J; bases unmatched to any gene: 9.